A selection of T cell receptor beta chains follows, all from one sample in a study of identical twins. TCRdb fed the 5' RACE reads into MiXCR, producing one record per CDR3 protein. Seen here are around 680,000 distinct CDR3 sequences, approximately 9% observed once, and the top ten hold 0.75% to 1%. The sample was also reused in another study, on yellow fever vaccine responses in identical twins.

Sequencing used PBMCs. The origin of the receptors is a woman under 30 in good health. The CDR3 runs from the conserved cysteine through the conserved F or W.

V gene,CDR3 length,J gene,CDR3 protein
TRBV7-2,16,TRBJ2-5,CASSLAQAGGEETQYF
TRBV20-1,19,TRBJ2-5,CSARATSGRADIWKETQYF
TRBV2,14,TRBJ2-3,CASNPGGVTDTQYF
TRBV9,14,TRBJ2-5,CASSVAGPKETQYF
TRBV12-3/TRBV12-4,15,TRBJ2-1,CASRRRASSYNEQFF
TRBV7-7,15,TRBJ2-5,CASSWAPDPQETQYF
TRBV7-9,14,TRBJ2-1,CASSLAAGGDEQFF
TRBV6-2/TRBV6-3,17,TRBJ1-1,CASAPMVQGLLLTEAFF
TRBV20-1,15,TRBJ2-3,CSASHKAGGADTQYF
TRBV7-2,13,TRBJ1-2,CATAGSSYYGYTF
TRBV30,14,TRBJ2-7,CAWSVLHPSGEQYF
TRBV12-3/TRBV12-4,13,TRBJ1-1,CASNPSGGTEAFF
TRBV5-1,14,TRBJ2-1,CASDDREYYDEQFF
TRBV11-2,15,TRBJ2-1,CASSSTSGGAVEQFF
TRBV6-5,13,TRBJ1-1,CASRYRDRTEAFF
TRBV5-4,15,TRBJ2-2,CASSKTETNTGELFF
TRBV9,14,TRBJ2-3,CASDARGSTDTQYF
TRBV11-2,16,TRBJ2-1,CASSPHMLLLYNEQFF
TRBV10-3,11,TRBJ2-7,CAIGGAYEQYF
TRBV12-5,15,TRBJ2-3,CASSELAGELDTQYF
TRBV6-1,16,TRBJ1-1,CASRPGQGSGLTEAFF
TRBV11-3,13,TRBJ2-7,CASSLEAGREQYF
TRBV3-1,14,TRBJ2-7,CASSFTGQGGEQYF
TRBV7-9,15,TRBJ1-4,CASSSQTGLSEKLFF
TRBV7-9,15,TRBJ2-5,CASSPPRGVQETQYF
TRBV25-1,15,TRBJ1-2,CASSELGQNPAGYTF
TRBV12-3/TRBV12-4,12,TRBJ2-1,CASSFDRGEQFF
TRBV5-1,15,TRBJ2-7,CASSLSPGGHYEQYF
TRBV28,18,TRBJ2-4,CASSFPQGLLTSKNIQYF
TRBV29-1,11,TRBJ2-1,CSVGPRYEQFF
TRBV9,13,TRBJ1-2,CASNSGSLYGYTF
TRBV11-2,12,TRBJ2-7,CASSRWSYEQYF
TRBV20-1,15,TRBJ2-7,CSARDSGGRIYEQYF
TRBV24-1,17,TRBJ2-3,CATSDLGASKSTDTQYF
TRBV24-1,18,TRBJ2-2,CATSDMIGTAANTGELFF
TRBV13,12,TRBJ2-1,CASSRDFNEQFF
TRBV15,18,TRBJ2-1,CATSREGLAGGGYNEQFF
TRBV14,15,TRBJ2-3,CASSQETGFTDTQYF
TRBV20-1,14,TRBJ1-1,CSARVGGVYTEAFF
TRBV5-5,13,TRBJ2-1,CAISPGLLCEQFF
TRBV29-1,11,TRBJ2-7,CSVWQQGEQYF
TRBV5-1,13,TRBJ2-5,CASSKSARETQYF
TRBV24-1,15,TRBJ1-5,CATSDQEGVNQPQHF
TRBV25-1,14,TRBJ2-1,CASSELRPFNEQFF
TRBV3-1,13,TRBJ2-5,CASISGPEETQYF
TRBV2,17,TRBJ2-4,CASSVAFPDLAKNIQYF
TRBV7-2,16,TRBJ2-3,CASSLAPGTGSDTQYF
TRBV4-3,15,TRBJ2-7,CASSQGLAGEYEQYF
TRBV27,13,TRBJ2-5,CARPAGGEETQYF
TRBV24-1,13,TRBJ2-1,CATSPDAINEQFF
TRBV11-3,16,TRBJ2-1,CASSSLDGSSYNEQFF
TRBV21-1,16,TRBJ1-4,CASSKVPGQGNEKLFF
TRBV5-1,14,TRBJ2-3,CASSQTGNPDTQYF
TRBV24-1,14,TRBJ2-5,CATSDRGVGETQYF
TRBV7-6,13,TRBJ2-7,CASSLDFQYEQYF